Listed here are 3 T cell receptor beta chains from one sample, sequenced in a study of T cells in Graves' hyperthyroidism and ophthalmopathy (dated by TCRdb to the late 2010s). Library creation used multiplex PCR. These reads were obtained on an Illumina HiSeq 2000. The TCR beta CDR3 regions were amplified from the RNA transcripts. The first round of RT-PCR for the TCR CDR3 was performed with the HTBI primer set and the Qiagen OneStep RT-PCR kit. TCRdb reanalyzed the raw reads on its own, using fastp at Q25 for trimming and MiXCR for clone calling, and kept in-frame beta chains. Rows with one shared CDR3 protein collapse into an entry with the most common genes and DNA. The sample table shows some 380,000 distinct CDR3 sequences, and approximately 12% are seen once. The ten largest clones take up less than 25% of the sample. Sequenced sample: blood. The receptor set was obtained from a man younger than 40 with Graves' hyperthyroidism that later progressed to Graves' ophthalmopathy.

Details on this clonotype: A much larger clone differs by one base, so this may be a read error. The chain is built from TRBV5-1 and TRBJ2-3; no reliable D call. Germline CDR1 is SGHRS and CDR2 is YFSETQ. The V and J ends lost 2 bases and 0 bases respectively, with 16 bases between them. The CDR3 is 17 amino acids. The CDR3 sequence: CASSFYQTGRSTDTQYF. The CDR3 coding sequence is TGCGCCAGCAGCTTTTACCAGACTGGCAGGAGCACAGATACGCAGTATTTT.

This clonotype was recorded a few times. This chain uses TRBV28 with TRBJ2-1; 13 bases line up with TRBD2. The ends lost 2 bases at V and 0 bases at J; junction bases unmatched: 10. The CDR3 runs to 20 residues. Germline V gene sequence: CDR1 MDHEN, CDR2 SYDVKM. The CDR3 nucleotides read TGTGCCAGCAGTTTACTCACTAGCGGGGGGGTTGGGAGCTCCTACAATGAGCAGTTCTTC. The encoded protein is CASSLLTSGGVGSSYNEQFF.

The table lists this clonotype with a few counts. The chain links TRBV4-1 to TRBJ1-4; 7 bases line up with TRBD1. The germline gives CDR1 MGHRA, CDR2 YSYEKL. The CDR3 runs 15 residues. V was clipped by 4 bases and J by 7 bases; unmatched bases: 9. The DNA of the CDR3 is TGCGCCAGCAGCCCCGGACAGGTGCGGGGTGAAAAACTGTTTTTT. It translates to CASSPGQVRGEKLFF.